This T cell receptor (beta chain) was sequenced during a study of T cells after posttransplantation cyclophosphamide. The study's findings and limits: Recipient CMV seropositivity and CMV reactivation strongly tracked TRB clonality. Later post-transplant blood repertoires were often dominated by donor CD8+ memory clones.

Germline assignment: CDR1 SGHVS and CDR2 FQNEAQ. This CDR3 has 14 amino acids. V was pared by 3 bases and J by 1 base, with 9 bases between. Busulfan-fludarabine conditioning, marrow transplant, and cyclophosphamide on days +3 and +4 were administered. Generated by immunoSEQ multiplex PCR, the TCRdb table keeps only in-frame clones and is missing some. The data show under 15,000 clones, with none appearing a single time. Worth noting for this clone: What it recognizes is unknown.

The TCR sequence derives from a female patient aged 40-49 years who received an allogeneic stem cell transplant from a related donor, was CMV-positive, and had acute GVHD only. Certain T cells may be donor cells from the graft. This chain joins TRBV7-8 and TRBJ2-5, with D tentatively TRBD2 (5 bases). Sequenced material: PBMCs, taken after allogeneic stem cell transplant with posttransplant cyclophosphamide. The CDR3 DNA is TGTGCCAGCAGCTTGGCGGGCAGCCAAGAGACCCAGTACTTC. The encoded protein is CASSLAGSQETQYF. The variable domain in full, with the rest retrieved from reference TRBV7-8 and TRBJ2-5, is GAGVSQSPRYKVAKRGQDVALRCDPISGHVSLFWYQQALGQGPEFLTYFQNEAQLDKSGLPSDRFFAERPEGSVSTLKIQRTQQEDSAVYLCASSLAGSQETQYFGPGTRLLVL.